Listed below are T cell receptor beta chains from one sample, sequenced in a study of T cells after yellow fever vaccination. MiXCR was run by TCRdb on the 5' RACE reads, yielding one entry per CDR3 protein. The table lists over 45,000 distinct CDR3 sequences, roughly 6.9% of them singletons. The sequencing used CD8+ T cells sorted from PBMCs, collected on the day of the first yellow fever vaccination. These receptors all come from a man aged 18 to 35 who received the YFV17D yellow fever vaccine. Both conserved end residues are part of each CDR3. Fields, in order: V gene, clone size, J gene, CDR3 protein. Not all rows give a size; the values are once, few, many and, for expanded clones, a class.

v_call: TRBV27; clone_size: few; j_call: TRBJ1-1; cdr3_aa: CASSLSAGASEAFF
v_call: TRBV5-1; clone_size: many; j_call: TRBJ2-2; cdr3_aa: CASSFATGELFF
v_call: TRBV13; clone_size: few; j_call: TRBJ1-2; cdr3_aa: CASSLRTEQYGYTF
v_call: TRBV4-2; clone_size: .; j_call: TRBJ2-1; cdr3_aa: CASSQDGSGGRSSYNEQFF
v_call: TRBV5-8; clone_size: many; j_call: TRBJ1-5; cdr3_aa: CASSLGTGLWNQPQHF
v_call: TRBV9; clone_size: many; j_call: TRBJ2-5; cdr3_aa: CASSLLGETQYF
v_call: TRBV4-1; clone_size: many; j_call: TRBJ2-1; cdr3_aa: CASSQWTGGNEQFF
v_call: TRBV30; clone_size: .; j_call: TRBJ1-4; cdr3_aa: CAWSAGGNEKLFF
v_call: TRBV15; clone_size: .; j_call: TRBJ2-7; cdr3_aa: CATSRYSTYKQYF
v_call: TRBV6-5; clone_size: .; j_call: TRBJ2-7; cdr3_aa: CASRGRDSTYEQYF
v_call: TRBV7-3; clone_size: many; j_call: TRBJ2-2; cdr3_aa: CASSPGTSGATGELFF
v_call: TRBV9; clone_size: many; j_call: TRBJ2-1; cdr3_aa: CASSVGASSYNEQFF
v_call: TRBV9; clone_size: many; j_call: TRBJ2-7; cdr3_aa: CASSVEPFYEQYF
v_call: TRBV11-2; clone_size: many; j_call: TRBJ2-2; cdr3_aa: CASSFLTTSVTGELFF
v_call: TRBV4-3; clone_size: few; j_call: TRBJ2-5; cdr3_aa: CASSQDGTGQETQYF
v_call: TRBV4-1; clone_size: many; j_call: TRBJ2-7; cdr3_aa: CASSFQAGGLKDEQYF
v_call: TRBV7-2; clone_size: many; j_call: TRBJ2-1; cdr3_aa: CASSLGLGNEQFF
v_call: TRBV29-1; clone_size: many; j_call: TRBJ2-2; cdr3_aa: CSVDPGQGAGELFF
v_call: TRBV9; clone_size: few; j_call: TRBJ1-5; cdr3_aa: CASSGGTGGQPQHF
v_call: TRBV4-3; clone_size: many; j_call: TRBJ2-7; cdr3_aa: CASSQESTGAGYEQYF
v_call: TRBV29-1; clone_size: many; j_call: TRBJ2-2; cdr3_aa: CSVATGDTGELFF
v_call: TRBV4-3; clone_size: few; j_call: TRBJ2-7; cdr3_aa: CASSQDRSGVTSYEQYF
v_call: TRBV11-2; clone_size: few; j_call: TRBJ2-3; cdr3_aa: CASSFEFRLAGGQDTQYF
v_call: TRBV5-1; clone_size: .; j_call: TRBJ2-6; cdr3_aa: CASSLYRSSGANVLTF
v_call: TRBV7-2; clone_size: many; j_call: TRBJ2-3; cdr3_aa: CASSSWTSGADTQYF
v_call: TRBV5-4; clone_size: .; j_call: TRBJ2-1; cdr3_aa: CASSLGGGADWEQFF
v_call: TRBV2; clone_size: many; j_call: TRBJ2-2; cdr3_aa: CASRGTGYTGELFF
v_call: TRBV7-8; clone_size: .; j_call: TRBJ1-1; cdr3_aa: CASSLGLNSEAFF
v_call: TRBV4-1; clone_size: many; j_call: TRBJ2-3; cdr3_aa: CASSQDMRVRGTDTQYF
v_call: TRBV20-1; clone_size: .; j_call: TRBJ2-7; cdr3_aa: CSARDRDSWEQYF
v_call: TRBV15; clone_size: .; j_call: TRBJ1-2; cdr3_aa: CATSRDGGTSNYGYTF
v_call: TRBV30; clone_size: few; j_call: TRBJ1-6; cdr3_aa: CAWSQHPGTLNSPLHF
v_call: TRBV24-1; clone_size: few; j_call: TRBJ2-3; cdr3_aa: CATSDLRSQHTQYF
v_call: TRBV5-1; clone_size: many; j_call: TRBJ1-4; cdr3_aa: CASSPGQAATNEKLFF
v_call: TRBV29-1; clone_size: many; j_call: TRBJ2-1; cdr3_aa: CSVPGALLYNEQFF
v_call: TRBV7-3; clone_size: many; j_call: TRBJ1-1; cdr3_aa: CASSQAGWTESMNTEAFF
v_call: TRBV7-2; clone_size: .; j_call: TRBJ1-1; cdr3_aa: CASSLNSYMNTEAFF
v_call: TRBV15; clone_size: few; j_call: TRBJ1-2; cdr3_aa: CATSPRRNYGYTF
v_call: TRBV4-3; clone_size: .; j_call: TRBJ2-7; cdr3_aa: CASSPRPGQGTHEQYF
v_call: TRBV4-2; clone_size: many; j_call: TRBJ2-6; cdr3_aa: CASSQDESGGANVLTF
v_call: TRBV7-2; clone_size: .; j_call: TRBJ2-5; cdr3_aa: CASSSWDNQETQYF
v_call: TRBV12-5; clone_size: many; j_call: TRBJ2-1; cdr3_aa: CASGPSGTGVIEQFF
v_call: TRBV29-1; clone_size: few; j_call: TRBJ2-5; cdr3_aa: CSLKPGGRETQYF
v_call: TRBV9; clone_size: many; j_call: TRBJ1-2; cdr3_aa: CASSVAPGDGYTF
v_call: TRBV15; clone_size: .; j_call: TRBJ2-3; cdr3_aa: CATSRDLPRLAGVTDTQYF
v_call: TRBV9; clone_size: .; j_call: TRBJ2-5; cdr3_aa: CASSAAPGGRETQYF
v_call: TRBV3-1; clone_size: few; j_call: TRBJ2-5; cdr3_aa: CASSQGPSGAKTQYF